The 25 T cell receptor beta chains in this list originate from one sample, sequenced in a study of identical twins' blood T cells. TCRdb independently ran MiXCR on the 5' RACE reads; one entry per CDR3 protein. The sample includes hundreds of thousands of distinct CDR3 sequences, 28% of them seen just once. Sequencing was carried out using PBMCs. The origin of the receptors is a woman aged 18-55 years in good health.

In regard to this clonotype: A read error is possible here, since a much larger clone lies one base away. V usage is TRBV6-5 and J usage is TRBJ1-2; weak D call: TRBD1 (5 bases). This CDR3 comprises 14 residues. The V gene's germline CDR1 is MNHEY and CDR2 SVGAGI. CDR3 sequence (DNA): TGTGCCGGCAGCGCCCGAATCCCAGGGTATGGCTACACCTTC. Residues: CAGSARIPGYGYTF.

The J gene is TRBJ1-1, the V gene TRBV2; weak D call: TRBD1 (6 bases). The CDR3 extends over 13 amino acids. Between the trimmed V and J ends, which lost 10 bases and 6 bases, there was a span of 18 bases. Germline V gene sequence: CDR1 SNHLY, CDR2 FYNNEI. CDR3 in DNA: TGTGCCAATCCCCCCGGGGGGCTCGCTGAAGCTTTCTTT. This sequence encodes CANPPGGLAEAFF.

This clonotype has at least ten counts. This chain uses TRBV20-1 with TRBJ1-2; D is possibly TRBD1 (5 bases). Trimming removed 0 bases at V and 3 bases at J, with 8 bases between. CDR1 is DFQATT and CDR2 is SNEGSKA in the germline V gene (reference sequence). This CDR3 is 13 amino acids long. The CDR3 DNA follows: TGCAGTGCTAGAGATGTCAGGGACTATGGCTACACCTTC. Translated, it gives CSARDVRDYGYTF.

With respect to this clonotype: Given a much more abundant clone one base away, this may be a read error. This chain uses TRBV10-3 with TRBJ1-1; 7 positions match TRBD1. Per the germline V gene, CDR1 is ENHRY and CDR2 is SYGVKD. The CDR3 runs 14 residues. CDR3 loop: CAAGLIQGNAEAFF. The CDR3 DNA reads TGTGCCGCGGGGCTTATACAGGGGAACGCTGAAGCTTTCTTT.

This clonotype was counted a single time. V gene TRBV5-1 combines with J gene TRBJ2-2; 8 bases are a match to TRBD1. Trimming cost V 6 bases and J 5 bases; bases outside gene matches: 6. Germline CDR1 reads SGHRS; CDR2 reads YFSETQ. The CDR3 length is 14 residues. The CDR3 is CASTRTGMTGELFF. For the CDR3, the DNA is TGCGCCAGCACTCGGACAGGGATGACCGGGGAGCTGTTTTTT.

V is TRBV6-5 and J is TRBJ2-1; 9 bases agree with TRBD2. This CDR3 has 15 residues. The V and J ends lost 0 bases and 5 bases, in that order; junction bases with no gene match: 2. Germline V gene sequence: CDR1 MNHEY, CDR2 SVGAGI. The CDR3 nucleotides are TGTGCCAGCAGTTACTCTAGCGGGAGAAACAATGAGCAGTTCTTC. Translating it yields CASSYSSGRNNEQFF.

This clonotype was detected ten times or more. This sequence joins TRBV20-1 and TRBJ1-5, with a tentative D call TRBD1 (5 bases). Germline V gene sequence: CDR1 DFQATT, CDR2 SNEGSKA (reference sequence). There are 12 residues in the CDR3. Trimming removed 6 bases at V and 10 bases at J, with 16 bases between. The CDR3 region is CSAAMGDAPQHF. The CDR3 DNA reads TGCAGTGCGGCCATGGGGGACGCACCCCAGCATTTT.

The CDR3 loop is CASSLGQGPYEQYF. The CDR3 bases are TGTGCCAGTAGTCTAGGACAGGGGCCCTACGAGCAGTACTTC. The chain recombines TRBV19 with TRBJ2-7; TRBD1 agrees at 9 bases. V was clipped by 5 bases and J by 2 bases; unmatched bases: 4. CDR1 LNHDA and CDR2 SQIVND come from the germline V gene (reference sequence). CDR3 length: 14 residues.

The J gene is TRBJ2-7, the V gene TRBV7-2; D possibly corresponds to TRBD2 (6 bases). Looked up from germline, CDR1 is SGHTA and CDR2 is FQGNSA. V was shortened by 4 bases and J by 3 bases, with 7 bases between the two germline ends. The CDR3 consists of 12 residues. CDR3 protein: CASSSDYYEQYF. The CDR3 DNA reads TGTGCCAGCAGCTCGGACTACTACGAGCAGTACTTC.

The chain has TRBV7-2 and TRBJ2-7; D possibly corresponds to TRBD2 (6 bases). The V end was cut by 5 bases, the J end by 3 bases, with 14 bases between. Germline-derived CDR1 and CDR2 are SGHTA and FQGNSA. The length of the CDR3 is 14 residues. Written as DNA, the CDR3 is TGTGCCAGCAGCCTAATCGGACTAAGCTACGAGCAGTACTTC. Protein: CASSLIGLSYEQYF.

The chain recombines TRBV20-1 with TRBJ1-5, with D hard to call. From germline, CDR1 is DFQATT and CDR2 SNEGSKA (reference sequence). The CDR3 has 16 amino acids. Trimming took off 2 bases at V and 0 bases at J, with 14 bases between the two ends. CDR3 nucleotide sequence: TGCAGTGCTAGATTGGACGGAAGGTATAGCAATCAGCCCCAGCATTTT. Its translation: CSARLDGRYSNQPQHF.

The rearrangement uses TRBV9 and TRBJ2-1; D ambiguous. The V end lost 5 bases, the J end lost 8 bases, and 8 bases lay between the germline ends. Germline loops: CDR1 SGDLS, CDR2 YYNGEE. The length of the CDR3 is 11 residues. The CDR3 sequence is CASSSADEQFF. The CDR3 bases are TGTGCCAGCAGTAGTGCCGATGAGCAGTTCTTC. The variable domain in full, with the rest retrieved from reference TRBV9 and TRBJ2-1, is DSGVTQTPKHLITATGQRVTLRCSPRSGDLSVYWYQQSLDQGLQFLIQYYNGEERAKGNILERFSAQQFPDLHSELNLSSLELGDSALYFCASSSADEQFFGPGTRLTVL.

The V and J genes are TRBV11-2 and TRBJ2-7; D perhaps matches TRBD1 (6 bases). Between the trimmed V and J ends, which lost 5 bases and 4 bases, there was a span of 18 bases. This CDR3 is built from 15 residues. CDR1 and CDR2 (germline): SGHAT, FQNNGV. In DNA form, the CDR3 reads TGTGCCAGCAGCCACCAGGGGACCCTACGTTACGAGCAGTACTTC. Protein: CASSHQGTLRYEQYF.

This clonotype turned up a few times. This chain joins TRBV29-1 and TRBJ2-3, with 10 bases that match TRBD2. Germline loops: CDR1 SQVTM, CDR2 ANQGSEA. CDR3 length equals 15 residues. After removal of 6 bases from V and 3 bases from J, the junction contained 9 bases not matched to a gene. CDR3 DNA: TGCAGCGTAGGAAAGCGGGGGGGCCAAACAGATACGCAGTATTTT. This gives the protein CSVGKRGGQTDTQYF.

This clonotype was seen a few times. One end of the junction does not line up with germline, which may come from a read error. This CDR3 reads CASSLRAGFESFF. The CDR3 region has the DNA TGCGCCAGCAGCCTGCGGGCGGGGTTTGAATCTTTCTTT. V is TRBV5-1 and J is TRBJ1-1; D unclear. Germline assignment: CDR1 SGHRS and CDR2 YFSETQ. This CDR3 has 13 amino acids. The full variable domain, with the rest looked up from reference TRBV5-1 and TRBJ1-1, is KAGVTQTPRYLIKTRGQQVTLSCSPISGHRSVSWYQQTPGQGLQFLFEYFSETQRNKGNFPGRFSGRQFSNSRSEMNVSTLELGDSALYLCASSLRAGFESFFGQGTRLTVV.

This clonotype showed up many times. The chain couples TRBV20-1 to TRBJ1-2, with D unclear. This CDR3 contains 12 residues. The germline CDR1 and CDR2 sequences are DFQATT and SNEGSKA (reference sequence). The CDR3 spells CRTYEGHYGYTF. Here the CDR3 DNA reads TGCAGGACTTACGAGGGCCACTATGGCTACACCTTC.

This clonotype was counted many times. V and J are TRBV29-1 and TRBJ1-1, with D unclear. The CDR3 sequence is 14 residues long. V lost 7 bases, J lost 0 bases, and 15 bases lay in between. CDR1 SQVTM and CDR2 ANQGSEA come from the germline V gene. The CDR3 is CSAAGEVMNTEAFF. CDR3 coding DNA: TGCAGCGCCGCCGGAGAAGTCATGAACACTGAAGCTTTCTTT.

This clonotype was detected a few times. The CDR3 nucleotides are TGCAGCGTGGTAGACAGGGGCAATGGCTACACCTTC. Residues: CSVVDRGNGYTF. This chain joins TRBV29-1 and TRBJ1-2; the match to TRBD1 covers 8 bases. In germline, CDR1 is SQVTM, CDR2 ANQGSEA. The trim removed 6 bases at V and 6 bases at J, leaving 6 bases unmatched. There are 12 residues in the CDR3.

A word on this clonotype: A much bigger clone sits one base away, suggesting this may be a read error. The chain has TRBV2 and TRBJ2-2; D gene ambiguous. The CDR3 extends over 13 amino acids. The germline V gene encodes CDR1 SNHLY and CDR2 FYNNEI. V lost 11 bases and J 2 bases, leaving 12 bases between the germline ends. CDR3 sequence: CARIDFNTGELFF. Here the CDR3 DNA reads TGTGCCCGCATTGATTTCAACACCGGGGAGCTGTTTTTT.

The V and J genes are TRBV29-1 and TRBJ1-5; D is unclear. There are 11 residues in the CDR3. Germline CDR1 and CDR2: SQVTM and ANQGSEA. V was trimmed by 4 bases and J by 9 bases, leaving 10 bases between them. The CDR3, as DNA: TGCAGCGTTGGACCAAGTGGGCCCCAGCATTTT. Translated, it gives CSVGPSGPQHF.

This clonotype was seen a few times. The gene calls are TRBV5-5 and TRBJ1-2; D is uncertain. The germline V gene has CDR1 SGHKS and CDR2 YYEKEE (reference sequence). Trimming removed 5 bases from V and 1 base from J, with 12 bases in between. This CDR3 has 14 amino acids. This CDR3 reads CASRRAENNYGYTF. The CDR3 DNA is TGTGCCAGCAGACGGGCAGAAAATAACTATGGCTACACCTTC.

The V and J genes are TRBV29-1 and TRBJ1-3; D call uncertain. Germline V lookup: CDR1 SQVTM, CDR2 ANQGSEA. Trimming pared 4 bases from V and 4 bases from J, leaving 8 bases between. CDR3 length: 12 amino acids. In DNA form, the CDR3 reads TGCAGCGTTGGAGAGTCCGGAAACACCATATATTTT. It codes for CSVGESGNTIYF.

The V and J genes are TRBV25-1 and TRBJ2-1, with no clear D. The CDR3 sequence is 11 residues long. V lost 7 bases and J 6 bases, leaving 7 bases between the germline ends. Looked up from germline, CDR1 is MGHDK and CDR2 is SYGVNS. In DNA, the CDR3 is TGTGCCAGCACTACATCCAATGAGCAGTTCTTC. Residues: CASTTSNEQFF.

Details on this clonotype: One end of the junction does not line up with germline, which may come from a read error. The V call is TRBV25-1, the J call TRBJ2-1; D may correspond to TRBD1 or TRBD2 (5 bases each). The length of the CDR3 is 15 residues. The V gene's germline CDR1 is MGHDK and CDR2 SYGVNS. CDR3 sequence reads: CASTSPRESLNDQFF. CDR3 coding DNA: TGTGCCAGCACGTCACCCAGGGAGAGTCTCAATGATCAGTTCTTC. Full variable domain (missing parts from reference TRBV25-1 and TRBJ2-1): EADIYQTPRYLVIGTGKKITLECSQTMGHDKMYWYQQDPGMELHLIHYSYGVNSTEKGDLSSESTVSRIRTEHFPLTLESARPSHTSQYLCASTSPRESLNDQFFGPGTRLTVL.

The table lists this clonotype with a count of one. This chain links TRBV5-1 with TRBJ1-1; D is perhaps TRBD1 (6 bases). From germline, CDR1 is SGHRS and CDR2 YFSETQ. Trimming shortened V by 2 bases and J by 7 bases, and 9 bases separated the two germline ends. The CDR3 totals 12 residues. CDR3 nucleotides: TGCGCCAGCAGCTTCAACAGGGATGAAGCTTTCTTT. Its translation: CASSFNRDEAFF. The full variable domain, with the rest looked up from reference TRBV5-1 and TRBJ1-1, is KAGVTQTPRYLIKTRGQQVTLSCSPISGHRSVSWYQQTPGQGLQFLFEYFSETQRNKGNFPGRFSGRQFSNSRSEMNVSTLELGDSALYLCASSFNRDEAFFGQGTRLTVV.